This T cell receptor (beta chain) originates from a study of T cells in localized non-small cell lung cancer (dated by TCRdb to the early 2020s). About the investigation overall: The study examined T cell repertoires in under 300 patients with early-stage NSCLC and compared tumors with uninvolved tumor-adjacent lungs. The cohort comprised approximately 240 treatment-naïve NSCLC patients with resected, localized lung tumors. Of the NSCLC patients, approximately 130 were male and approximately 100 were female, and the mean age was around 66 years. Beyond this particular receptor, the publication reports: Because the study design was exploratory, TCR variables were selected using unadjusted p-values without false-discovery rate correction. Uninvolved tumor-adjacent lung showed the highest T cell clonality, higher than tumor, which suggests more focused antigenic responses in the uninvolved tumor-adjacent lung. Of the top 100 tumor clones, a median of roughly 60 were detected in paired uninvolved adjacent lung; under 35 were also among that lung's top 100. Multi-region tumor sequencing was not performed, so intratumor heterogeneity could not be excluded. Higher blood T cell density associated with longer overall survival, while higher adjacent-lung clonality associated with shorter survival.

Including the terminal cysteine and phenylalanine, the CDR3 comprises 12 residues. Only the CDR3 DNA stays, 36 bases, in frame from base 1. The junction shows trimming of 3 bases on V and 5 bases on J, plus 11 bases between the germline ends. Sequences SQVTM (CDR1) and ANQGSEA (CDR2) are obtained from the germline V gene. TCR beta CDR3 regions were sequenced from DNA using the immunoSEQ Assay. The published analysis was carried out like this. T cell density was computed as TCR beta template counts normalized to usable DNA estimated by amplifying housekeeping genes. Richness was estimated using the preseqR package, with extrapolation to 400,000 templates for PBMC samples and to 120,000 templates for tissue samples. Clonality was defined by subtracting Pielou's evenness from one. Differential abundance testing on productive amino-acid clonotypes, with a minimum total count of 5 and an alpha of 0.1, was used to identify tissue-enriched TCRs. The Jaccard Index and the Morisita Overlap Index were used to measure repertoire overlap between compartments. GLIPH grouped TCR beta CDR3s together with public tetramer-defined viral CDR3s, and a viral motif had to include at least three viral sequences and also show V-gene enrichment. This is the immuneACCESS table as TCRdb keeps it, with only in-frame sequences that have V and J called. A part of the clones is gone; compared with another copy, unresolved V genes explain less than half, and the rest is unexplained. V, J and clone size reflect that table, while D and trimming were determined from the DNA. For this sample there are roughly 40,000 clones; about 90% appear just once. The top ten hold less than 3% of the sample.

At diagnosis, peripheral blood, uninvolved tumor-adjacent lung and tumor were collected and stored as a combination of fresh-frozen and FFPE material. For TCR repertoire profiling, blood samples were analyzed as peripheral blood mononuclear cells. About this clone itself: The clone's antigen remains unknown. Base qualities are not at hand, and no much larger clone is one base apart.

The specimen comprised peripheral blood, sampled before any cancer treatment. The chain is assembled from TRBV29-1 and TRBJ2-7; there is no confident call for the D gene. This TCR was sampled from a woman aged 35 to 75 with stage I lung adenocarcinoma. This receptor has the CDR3 CSVESLPNEQYF. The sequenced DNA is TGCAGCGTTGAGTCCCTCCCCAACGAGCAGTACTTC.